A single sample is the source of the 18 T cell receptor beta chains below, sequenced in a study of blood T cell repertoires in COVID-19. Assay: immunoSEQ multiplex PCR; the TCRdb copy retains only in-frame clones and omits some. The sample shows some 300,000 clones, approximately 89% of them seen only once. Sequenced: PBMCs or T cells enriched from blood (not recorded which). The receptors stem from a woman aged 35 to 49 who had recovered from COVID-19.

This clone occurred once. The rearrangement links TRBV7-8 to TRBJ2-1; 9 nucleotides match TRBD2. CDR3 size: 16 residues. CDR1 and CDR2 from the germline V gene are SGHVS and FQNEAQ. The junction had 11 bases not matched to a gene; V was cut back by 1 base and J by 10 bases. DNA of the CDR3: TGTGCCAGCAGCTTAGATCCTAGCGGGGTCACTTTGGAGCAGTTCTTC. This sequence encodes CASSLDPSGVTLEQFF.

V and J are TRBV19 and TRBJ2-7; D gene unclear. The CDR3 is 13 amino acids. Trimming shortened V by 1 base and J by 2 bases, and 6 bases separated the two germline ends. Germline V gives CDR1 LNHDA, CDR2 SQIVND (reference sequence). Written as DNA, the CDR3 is TGTGCCAGTAGTATAGCCCCGGCCTACGAGCAGTACTTC. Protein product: CASSIAPAYEQYF.

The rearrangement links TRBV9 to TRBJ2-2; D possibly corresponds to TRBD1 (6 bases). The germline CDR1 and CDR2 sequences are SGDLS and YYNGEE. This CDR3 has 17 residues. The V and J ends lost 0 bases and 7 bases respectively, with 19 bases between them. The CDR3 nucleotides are TGTGCCAGCAGCGTAGGTGTGGGCAGGGGAAGGAACGGGGAGCTGTTTTTT. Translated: CASSVGVGRGRNGELFF.

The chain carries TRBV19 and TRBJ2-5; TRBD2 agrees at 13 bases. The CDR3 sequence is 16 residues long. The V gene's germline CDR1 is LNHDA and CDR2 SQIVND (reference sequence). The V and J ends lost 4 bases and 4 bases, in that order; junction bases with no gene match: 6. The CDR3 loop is CASSKRTSGSVETQYF. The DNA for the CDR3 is TGTGCCAGTAGTAAAAGGACTAGCGGGAGTGTAGAGACCCAGTACTTC.

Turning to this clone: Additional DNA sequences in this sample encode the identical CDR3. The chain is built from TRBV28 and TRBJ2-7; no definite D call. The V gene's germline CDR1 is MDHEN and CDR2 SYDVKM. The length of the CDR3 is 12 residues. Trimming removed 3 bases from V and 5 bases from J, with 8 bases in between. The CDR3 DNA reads TGTGCCAGCAGTTTTAGCCGGGACGAGCAGTACTTC. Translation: CASSFSRDEQYF.

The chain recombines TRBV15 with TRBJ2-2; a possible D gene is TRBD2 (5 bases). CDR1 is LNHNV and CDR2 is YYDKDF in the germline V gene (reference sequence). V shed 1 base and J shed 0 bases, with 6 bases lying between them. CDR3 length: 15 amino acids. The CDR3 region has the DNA TGTGCCACCAGCAGAGGAGGGTCGAACACCGGGGAGCTGTTTTTT. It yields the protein CATSRGGSNTGELFF.

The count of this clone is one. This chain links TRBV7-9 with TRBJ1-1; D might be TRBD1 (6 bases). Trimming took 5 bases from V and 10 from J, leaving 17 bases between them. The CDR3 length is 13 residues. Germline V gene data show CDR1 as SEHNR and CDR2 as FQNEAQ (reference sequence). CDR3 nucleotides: TGTGCCAGCAGCCAGACAGGTCCCTGGGTAGCTTTCTTT. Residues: CASSQTGPWVAFF.

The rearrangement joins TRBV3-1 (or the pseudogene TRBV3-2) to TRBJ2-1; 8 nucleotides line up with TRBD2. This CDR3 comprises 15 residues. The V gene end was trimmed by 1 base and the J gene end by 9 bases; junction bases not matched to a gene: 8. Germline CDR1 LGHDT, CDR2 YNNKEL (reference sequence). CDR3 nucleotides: TGTGCCAGCAGCCAAGCGTCGGGAGGGTTGGTTGAGCAGTTCTTC. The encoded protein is CASSQASGGLVEQFF.

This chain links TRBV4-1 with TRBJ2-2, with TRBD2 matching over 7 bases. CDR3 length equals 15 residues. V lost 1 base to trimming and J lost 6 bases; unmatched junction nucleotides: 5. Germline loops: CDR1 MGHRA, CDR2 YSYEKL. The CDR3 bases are TGCGCCAGCAGCCAAGGACTAGCTCGACCCGGGGAGCTGTTTTTT. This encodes CASSQGLARPGELFF.

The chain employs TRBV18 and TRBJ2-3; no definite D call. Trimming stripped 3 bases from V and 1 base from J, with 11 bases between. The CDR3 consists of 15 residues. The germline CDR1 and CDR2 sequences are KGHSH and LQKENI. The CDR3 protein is CASSPLSTGTDTQYF. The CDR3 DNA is TGTGCCAGCTCACCCCTTAGCACTGGCACAGATACGCAGTATTTT.

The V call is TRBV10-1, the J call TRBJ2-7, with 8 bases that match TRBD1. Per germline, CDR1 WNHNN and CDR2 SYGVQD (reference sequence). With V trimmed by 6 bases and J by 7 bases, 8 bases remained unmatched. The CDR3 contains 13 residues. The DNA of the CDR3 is TGCGCCAGCAGCCTGGACAGGGTGGGTGAGCAGTACTTC. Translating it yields CASSLDRVGEQYF.

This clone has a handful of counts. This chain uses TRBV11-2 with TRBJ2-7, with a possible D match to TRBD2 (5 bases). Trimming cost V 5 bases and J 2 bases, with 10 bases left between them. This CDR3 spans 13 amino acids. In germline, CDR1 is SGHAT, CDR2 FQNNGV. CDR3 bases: TGTGCCAGCAGCCAGAGCGGTACCTACGAGCAGTACTTC. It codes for CASSQSGTYEQYF. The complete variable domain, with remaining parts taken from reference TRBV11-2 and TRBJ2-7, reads EAGVAQSPRYKIIEKRQSVAFWCNPISGHATLYWYQQILGQGPKLLIQFQNNGVVDDSQLPKDRFSAERLKGVDSTLKIQPAKLEDSAVYLCASSQSGTYEQYFGPGTRLTVT.

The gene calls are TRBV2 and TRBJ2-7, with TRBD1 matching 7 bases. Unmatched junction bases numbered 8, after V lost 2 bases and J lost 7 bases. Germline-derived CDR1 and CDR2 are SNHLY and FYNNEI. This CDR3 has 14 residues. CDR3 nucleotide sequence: TGTGCCAGCAGTGAAAGGGGGCCCCTGGGGGAGCAGTACTTC. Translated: CASSERGPLGEQYF.

CDR3 bases: TGTGCCAGTAGGGCCAGGGCGTATGGCTACACCTTC. It encodes CASRARAYGYTF. This chain joins TRBV19 and TRBJ1-2; D might be TRBD1 (5 bases). The length of the CDR3 is 12 residues. V lost 6 bases and J 5 bases, leaving 10 bases between the germline ends. CDR1 and CDR2 (germline): LNHDA, SQIVND (reference sequence).

The CDR3 nucleotides read TGTGCCAGCAGCTCCCGAGGGGGCAGGATGAATGGCTACGAGCAGTACTTC. Translating it yields CASSSRGGRMNGYEQYF. The rearrangement uses TRBV5-8 and TRBJ2-7; 7 nucleotides align to TRBD1. The CDR3 spans 17 residues. From germline, CDR1 is SGHTS and CDR2 YDEGEE. J gave up 3 bases and V 3 bases, and 15 bases lay outside the gene matches.

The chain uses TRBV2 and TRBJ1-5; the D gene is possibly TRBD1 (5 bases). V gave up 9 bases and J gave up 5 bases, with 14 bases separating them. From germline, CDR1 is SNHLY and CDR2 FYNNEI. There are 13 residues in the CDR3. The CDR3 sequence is CASRTWGDQPQHF. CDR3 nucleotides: TGTGCCAGTCGGACGTGGGGGGATCAGCCCCAGCATTTT.

The CDR3 bases are TGTGCCAGCTCACCAGGGGGGAGTAGCAATCAGCCCCAGCATTTT. This translates into CASSPGGSSNQPQHF. The J gene is TRBJ1-5, the V gene TRBV18, with D perhaps TRBD1 (5 bases). With 2 bases removed from V and 0 bases from J, the gap between germline ends came to 8 bases. The CDR3 contains 15 residues. Germline V lookup: CDR1 KGHSH, CDR2 LQKENI.

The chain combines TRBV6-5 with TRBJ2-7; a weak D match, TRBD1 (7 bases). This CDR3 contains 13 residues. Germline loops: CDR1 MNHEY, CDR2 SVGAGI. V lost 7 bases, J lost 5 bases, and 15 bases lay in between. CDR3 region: CASNGGTVHEQYF. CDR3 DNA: TGTGCCAGCAACGGAGGGACAGTCCACGAGCAGTACTTC.